This T cell receptor (beta chain) was identified during a study of T cell clonotyping in hematopoietic cell transplantation. Findings and limits, study-wide: Higher Inverse Simpson Index values in graft donor and pretransplant recipient predicted broader posttransplant TCR diversity. Recipient TCR diversity dropped after transplant; expanded clonotypes rose from day 30 to 180. CD4 and CD8 repertoire contributions could not be separated without sorting.

Clones were read by immunoSEQ multiplex PCR, and TCRdb kept only the in-frame ones, dropping some. Here the sample spans approximately 9,000 clones, about 97% being singletons. Comments on this clone: Its target is not known.

V was trimmed by 2 bases and J by 3 bases, leaving 19 bases between them. Germline assignment: CDR1 LNHDA and CDR2 SQIVND (reference sequence). CDR3 length equals 17 residues. This TCR was sampled from a male patient between 55 and 70 years old who had an allogeneic stem cell transplant from a related donor, so the T cells may come from the graft donor. Some clones in this sample may be carry-over from other donors' samples. The chain employs TRBV19 and TRBJ2-5; D is possibly TRBD2 (7 bases). The input for sequencing was peripheral blood mononuclear cells, taken 100 days after allogeneic stem cell transplant. The CDR3 loop reads CASSIRGAGLREETQYF. In nucleotides, the CDR3 is TGTGCCAGTAGTATACGGGGGGCAGGCCTGAGAGAAGAGACCCAGTACTTC.